Listed below are T cell receptor beta chains from one sample, sequenced in a study of blood T cell repertoires in COVID-19. Assay: immunoSEQ multiplex PCR; the TCRdb copy retains only in-frame clones and omits some. In the table there are 130,000 to 150,000 clones, approximately 90% of which are singletons. The sample comprised PBMCs or T cells enriched from blood (not recorded which). The receptors shown here come from a woman aged 25 to 39 with acute COVID-19. CDR3s include the opening cysteine and the closing phenylalanine or tryptophan. A D gene is named only where the DNA matches it firmly. A clone size is listed for some rows: how often the clone was seen (once, few, many), or a class if it is expanded.

size: .; J: TRBJ2-1; V: TRBV28; D: .; DNA: TGTGCCAGCAGTTTATGGAAGACAGGACACAATGAGCAGTTCTTC; CDR3: CASSLWKTGHNEQFF
size: .; J: TRBJ1-1; V: TRBV7-9; D: .; DNA: TGTGCCAGCAGCTTTTCAGGGAACACTGAAGCTTTCTTT; CDR3: CASSFSGNTEAFF
size: once; J: TRBJ1-5; V: TRBV28; D: .; DNA: TGTGCCAGCTTGGGGACGGCGGGAAATAGCAATCAGCCCCAGCATTTT; CDR3: CASLGTAGNSNQPQHF
size: once; J: TRBJ2-1; V: TRBV19; D: .; DNA: TGTGCCAGTAAGGAATTCGGACTAACCAATGAGCAGTTCTTC; CDR3: CASKEFGLTNEQFF
size: .; J: TRBJ2-1; V: TRBV28; D: .; DNA: TGTGCCACCAGGACAGTAACCAATGAGCAGTTCTTC; CDR3: CATRTVTNEQFF
size: few; J: TRBJ1-3; V: TRBV6-1; D: TRBD1; DNA: TGTGCCAGCAGTGAAGCGGGACAGGACTCTGGAAACACCATATATTTT; CDR3: CASSEAGQDSGNTIYF
size: .; J: TRBJ1-3; V: TRBV19; D: TRBD1; DNA: TGTGCCAGTACCTTACTCGGGACAGGGAGAAACACCATATATTTT; CDR3: CASTLLGTGRNTIYF
size: few; J: TRBJ1-1; V: TRBV7-2; D: .; DNA: TGTGCCAGCGGAGGGCAGCCGAACACTGAAGCTTTCTTT; CDR3: CASGGQPNTEAFF
size: .; J: TRBJ2-7; V: TRBV5-1; D: TRBD2; DNA: TGCGCCAGCAGCGGGGCCCCCGGGACTAGCGGGACCGAGCAGTACTTC; CDR3: CASSGAPGTSGTEQYF
size: .; J: TRBJ2-3; V: TRBV7-2; D: TRBD2; DNA: TGTGCCAGCAGATTAAGCGGGATTAGCACAGATACGCAGTATTTT; CDR3: CASRLSGISTDTQYF
size: once; J: TRBJ1-2; V: TRBV28; D: .; DNA: TGTGCCAGCAGTTCCCCTCAGGCGGGGCCAAACTATGGCTACACCTTC; CDR3: CASSSPQAGPNYGYTF
size: .; J: TRBJ1-1; V: TRBV27; D: .; DNA: TGTGCCAGCAGTTTGGGGCTTTTCGCTTCTGAAGCTTTCTTT; CDR3: CASSLGLFASEAFF